This entry is about one TCR beta chain. There is no known antigen for this receptor. It has no much larger one-base neighbor in the sample; base qualities were not kept. This sample is part of a study of blood T cells in healthy people across ages (dated by TCRdb to the mid-2010s). Study-wide context: In model experiments, template switching captured roughly one uniquely barcoded TCR beta cDNA molecule for every two T cells. Using deep sequencing normalized with unique cDNA molecular identifiers, the study measured how TCR beta repertoire diversity changes with age. The donors were divided into four age groups: young (average 16 years), middle-aged (around 41), aged (approximately 62) and long-lived (about 79). To avoid experimental bias, donors of different ages were distributed randomly across sequencing lanes. For two donors (one aged 18 to 29 and one aged 80 or older), the study analyzed two additional independent replicas of 1 million unique cDNA reads from the same blood draw. The study at large found these results: Observed TCR beta diversity correlated strongly with the percentage of naive T cells measured by flow cytometry. Since profiling was done on bulk unsorted PBMCs, naive and antigen-experienced compartments could not be conclusively compared. Total diversity estimates from one million sequenced T cells were considered lower bounds and underestimates. As age increased, observed TCR beta diversity per million T cells dropped in a roughly linear way, and a significant reduction was already evident by age about 40. Compared with the aged group, more naive CD4+ T cells, fewer expanded clones and increased TCR diversity were shown by the long-lived group, suggesting age selection. Because donor CMV infection status was unknown, age-related changes in expanded clonotypes were potentially confounded.

The library was obtained by 5' RACE. The sequencer listed for this sample is Illumina HiSeq 2500. A second PCR of about 7 to 12 cycles was run with a J-beta primer mix and a sample-barcoded 5' primer. A template-switch 5' adaptor carrying 12 random nucleotides introduced a unique molecular identifier onto each TCR beta cDNA molecule. Each sample yielded at least 2.5 million CDR3-containing paired-end reads. First-strand cDNA synthesis was performed from all RNA using the Mint cDNA synthesis kit, with priming by a TRBC-specific oligonucleotide. Following uracil-DNA glycosylase treatment, all cDNA underwent a first 18-cycle PCR with the universal primers M1SS and BC2_uni_R. For the original study's pipeline: Each sample was normalized by randomly selecting 1 million high-quality reads, each carrying a distinct molecular identifier. Instead of being binned into consensus sequences, reads with shared molecular identifiers were discarded. MiTCR, with a Q25 quality threshold and the strictest error-elimination algorithm, was used for CDR3 identification, clonotype clustering and error correction. A nonparametric unseen species model with Euler transformation was used to estimate a lower bound on total TCR beta diversity. The public reads were quality trimmed at Q25 with fastp and then assembled into clones with MiXCR by TCRdb, keeping productive beta chains. Records with the same CDR3 protein are collapsed into one entry carrying the most frequent genes and DNA. The V and J calls here are based on TCRdb, not the publication. This sample gives over 300,000 distinct CDR3 sequences in total; about 49% of them show up just once. The ten most abundant clones make up 50% to 65% of the sample.

Systemically healthy Caucasian individuals from Russia, some 38 in total and aged roughly 6 to 100 years, were included as donors. Each donor gave about 11 milliliters of peripheral blood, drawn into EDTA-treated Vacutainer tubes. PBMCs were isolated by Ficoll-Paque density-gradient centrifugation, with at least 6 million obtained per sample. Trizol reagent was used to extract total RNA from PBMCs, with at least 5 micrograms per sample. The percentages of naive CD45RAhigh/CD27high T cells were determined by flow cytometry on a PBMC aliquot from every donor. Via the germline V gene, CDR1 is MNHNS and CDR2 SASEGT. Spanning cysteine to phenylalanine, the CDR3 consists of 16 amino acids. The sequence is cut down to CDR3 DNA, 48 bases in frame from base 1.

The sequencing input was blood. The origin of this receptor is a man aged 60 to 75 in good health. The chain is encoded by TRBV6-1 joined to TRBJ2-4; TRBD1 aligns with 9 central bases. The J call may be incorrect, as the DNA end agrees better with TRBJ2-7. The DNA sequence is as follows: TGTGCCAGCAGCAATACTCCGGGACAGGGAGGCTACGAGCAGTACTTC. This is translated as CASSNTPGQGGYEQYF.